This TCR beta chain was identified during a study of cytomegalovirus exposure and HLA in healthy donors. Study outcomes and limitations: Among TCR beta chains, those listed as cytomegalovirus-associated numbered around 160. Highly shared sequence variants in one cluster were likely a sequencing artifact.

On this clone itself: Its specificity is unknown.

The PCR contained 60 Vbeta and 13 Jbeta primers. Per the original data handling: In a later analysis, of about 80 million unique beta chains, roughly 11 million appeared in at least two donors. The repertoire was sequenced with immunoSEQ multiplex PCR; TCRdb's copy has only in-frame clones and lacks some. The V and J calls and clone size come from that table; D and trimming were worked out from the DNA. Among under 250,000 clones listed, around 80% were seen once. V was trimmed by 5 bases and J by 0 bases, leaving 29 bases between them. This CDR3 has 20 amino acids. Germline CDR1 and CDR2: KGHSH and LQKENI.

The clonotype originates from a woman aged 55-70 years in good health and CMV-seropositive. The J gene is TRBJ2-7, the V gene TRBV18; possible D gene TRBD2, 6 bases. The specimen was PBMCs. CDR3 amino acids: CASSSDSGSWGIPISYEQYF. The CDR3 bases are TGTGCCAGCTCATCCGACAGCGGGTCCTGGGGAATACCTATCTCCTACGAGCAGTACTTC.